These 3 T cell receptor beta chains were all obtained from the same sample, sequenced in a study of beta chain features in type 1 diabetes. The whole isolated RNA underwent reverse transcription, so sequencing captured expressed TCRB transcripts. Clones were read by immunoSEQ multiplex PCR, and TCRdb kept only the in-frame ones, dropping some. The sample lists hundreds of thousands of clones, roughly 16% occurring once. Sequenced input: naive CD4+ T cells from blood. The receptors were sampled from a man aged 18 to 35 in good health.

Here the CDR3 reads CASSPRPGRNSYNEQFF. The DNA of the CDR3 is TGTGCCAGCAGCCCCCGTCCCGGGAGAAACTCCTACAATGAGCAGTTCTTC. The rearrangement links TRBV7-8 to TRBJ2-1; D perhaps matches TRBD2 (6 bases). The CDR3 is 17 residues long. V was shortened by 5 bases and J by 0 bases, with 17 bases between the two germline ends. Germline values: CDR1 SGHVS, CDR2 FQNEAQ.

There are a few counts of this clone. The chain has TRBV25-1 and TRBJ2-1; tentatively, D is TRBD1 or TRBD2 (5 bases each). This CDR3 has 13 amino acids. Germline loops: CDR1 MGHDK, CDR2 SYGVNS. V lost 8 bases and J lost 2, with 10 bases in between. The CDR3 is CASSLGAYNEQFF. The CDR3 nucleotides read TGTGCCAGCTCCCTGGGGGCCTACAATGAGCAGTTCTTC.

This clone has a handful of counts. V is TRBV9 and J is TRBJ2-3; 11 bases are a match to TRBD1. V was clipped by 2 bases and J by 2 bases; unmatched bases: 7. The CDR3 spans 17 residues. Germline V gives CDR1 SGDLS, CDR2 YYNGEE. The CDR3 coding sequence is TGTGCCAGCAGCGTTGGGACAGGGGGAGTGAACACAGATACGCAGTATTTT. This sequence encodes CASSVGTGGVNTDTQYF.